This passage covers 6 T cell receptor beta chains from one sample sequenced in a study of blood T cells in healthy people across ages. A second roughly 7 to 12 cycle PCR used barcoded and J-beta primers. TCRdb analysed the 5' RACE reads with MiXCR anew, one entry per CDR3 protein. Counted here are around 900,000 distinct CDR3 sequences, about 53% occurring once; the ten biggest clones make up about 21%. The specimen was blood. The receptors were gathered from a woman between 55 and 75 years old in good health.

The V call is TRBV4-1, the J call TRBJ2-1; 15 nucleotides agree with TRBD2. V was pared by 4 bases and J by 8 bases, with 6 bases of the junction left unmatched. Germline CDR1 is MGHRA and CDR2 is YSYEKL. The CDR3 extends over 16 amino acids. The CDR3 is CASSRRTSGREDEQFF. In nucleotides, the CDR3 is TGCGCCAGCAGCCGAAGGACTAGCGGGAGGGAAGATGAGCAGTTCTTC.

This sequence joins TRBV28 and TRBJ2-7; the match to TRBD1 covers 7 bases. Germline V gene lookup returns CDR1 MDHEN and CDR2 SYDVKM. The CDR3 is made up of 15 amino acids. J lost 2 bases, V lost 5 bases, and 9 bases had no gene match. The CDR3 spells CASSTDKRGPYEQYF. Written as DNA, the CDR3 is TGTGCCAGCAGTACGGACAAGAGGGGGCCCTACGAGCAGTACTTC.

The genes are TRBV29-1 and TRBJ2-1; 7 bases agree with TRBD1. Germline V gene sequence: CDR1 SQVTM, CDR2 ANQGSEA. The CDR3 spans 13 residues. J lost 13 bases, V lost 3 bases, and 12 bases had no gene match. DNA for the CDR3: TGCAGCGTTGAGGAGACAGGGATCGAGACCCAGTTCTTC. It is translated as CSVEETGIETQFF.

The chain is built from TRBV30 and TRBJ2-3; no firm D call. CDR1 and CDR2 (germline): GTSNPN, SVGIG (reference sequence). This CDR3 spans 13 amino acids. The ends were cut back, 5 bases at V and 2 bases at J, with 11 bases in the middle. CDR3 region: CAWRKKPTDTQYF. In DNA form, the CDR3 reads TGTGCCTGGCGGAAGAAGCCCACAGATACGCAGTATTTT.

This clonotype appeared a few times. J is TRBJ1-2 and V is TRBV7-2, with D possibly being TRBD1 (5 bases). Germline V CDR1 and CDR2: SGHTA, FQGNSA. Trimming took off 4 bases at V and 3 bases at J, with 12 bases between the two ends. The CDR3 spans 14 residues. As DNA, the CDR3 is TGTGCCAGCAGCTCCAGGGTGGCGGACTATGGCTACACCTTC. This encodes CASSSRVADYGYTF.

This chain connects TRBV13 to TRBJ2-2; no definite D call. The CDR3 has 12 residues. The germline V and J ends were trimmed by 10 bases and 3 bases, with 9 bases remaining between them. From germline, CDR1 is PRHDT and CDR2 FYEKMQ (reference sequence). CDR3 region: CATSLDTGELFF. The DNA for the CDR3 is TGTGCCACTTCTTTGGACACCGGGGAGCTGTTTTTT.